A single sample is the source of the 23 T cell receptor beta chains below, sequenced in a study of T cell repertoires in cytomegalovirus infection. Which antigens these TCRs recognize remains unknown. TCRdb re-analysed the reads in MiXCR, keeping a single row per CDR3 protein. Seen here are 340,000 or so distinct CDR3 sequences, around 25% observed once, and the top ten hold roughly 14%. The sample in question was cultured PBMCs, obtained from culture after CMV antigen stimulation. All receptors derive from a human donor in good health (CMV status not recorded). Some clones in this sample may be carry-over from other donors' samples.

V and J are TRBV5-6 and TRBJ2-1; 7 bases map to TRBD1. Trimming took 2 bases from V and 1 from J; bases not matched to a gene: 9. The CDR3 runs to 17 residues. The V gene's germline CDR1 is SGHDT and CDR2 YYEEEE. CDR3 coding DNA: TGTGCCAGCAGCTTTATGGCCCGCAGGGGGTCCTACAATGAGCAGTTCTTC. Amino acid sequence: CASSFMARRGSYNEQFF.

V gene TRBV20-1 combines with J gene TRBJ2-4; 11 positions match TRBD1. CDR1 and CDR2 from the germline V gene are DFQATT and SNEGSKA (reference sequence). This CDR3 spans 14 amino acids. V gave up 3 bases and J gave up 8 bases; unmatched junction bases: 6. The CDR3 reads CSASEGDRGDIQYF. In DNA, the CDR3 is TGCAGTGCTAGTGAGGGGGACAGGGGGGACATTCAGTACTTC.

This clonotype was seen ten or more times. The chain links TRBV28 to TRBJ1-2; D may be TRBD1 (6 bases). Per the germline V gene, CDR1 is MDHEN and CDR2 is SYDVKM. Trimming pared 5 bases from V and 4 bases from J, leaving 20 bases between. The CDR3 extends over 16 amino acids. The CDR3 DNA follows: TGTGCCAGCAGTCCGACGGGTGTACAGGGAACCTATGGCTACACCTTC. Encoded protein: CASSPTGVQGTYGYTF.

The genes are TRBV6-1 and TRBJ2-3; TRBD2 agrees at 13 bases. Per germline, CDR1 MNHNS and CDR2 SASEGT. The CDR3 is 18 amino acids. J was trimmed by 3 bases and V by 4 bases; bases with no gene match: 10. The CDR3 reads CASSGYAWTSGSTDTQYF. The CDR3 DNA reads TGTGCCAGCAGTGGTTACGCCTGGACTAGCGGGAGTACAGATACGCAGTATTTT.

The chain employs TRBV11-2 and TRBJ1-1; D is unclear. CDR3 length: 12 residues. The V gene lost 5 bases and the J gene lost 10 bases, with 14 bases spanning the gap. Germline CDR1 reads SGHAT; CDR2 reads FQNNGV. The CDR3 nucleotides read TGTGCCAGCAGCCCCTCGGAGGTTCGAGCTTTCTTT. It encodes CASSPSEVRAFF.

This sequence joins TRBV6-2 or TRBV6-3 and TRBJ2-7; D is perhaps TRBD1 or TRBD2 (5 bases each). Looked up from germline, CDR1 is MNHEY and CDR2 is SVGEGT. The CDR3 runs 14 residues. V shed 5 bases and J shed 3 bases, with 14 bases lying between them. CDR3 DNA: TGTGCCAGCAGTCGGGACGGCGGACACTACGAGCAGTACGTC. This sequence encodes CASSRDGGHYEQYV.

The rearrangement joins TRBV24-1 to TRBJ2-5, with 8 bases identical to TRBD1. The CDR3 totals 15 residues. Trimming removed 0 bases from V and 5 bases from J; junction bases left unmatched: 4. Germline V gene data show CDR1 as KGHDR and CDR2 as SFDVKD. Here the CDR3 reads CATSDLQGAGETQYF. The CDR3 coding sequence is TGTGCCACCAGTGATTTGCAGGGGGCAGGGGAGACCCAGTACTTC.

V usage is TRBV7-2 and J usage is TRBJ1-2; D is possibly TRBD1 (5 bases). V was trimmed by 5 bases and J by 5 bases, leaving 12 bases between them. This CDR3 is built from 13 residues. Germline-derived CDR1 and CDR2 are SGHTA and FQGNSA. In DNA form, the CDR3 reads TGTGCCAGCAGCCAAGGGGCAGAGTATGGCTACACCTTC. Amino acid sequence: CASSQGAEYGYTF.

The gene calls are TRBV20-1 and TRBJ2-5; D ambiguous. The germline CDR1 and CDR2 sequences are DFQATT and SNEGSKA (reference sequence). Between the trimmed V and J ends, which lost 3 bases and 1 base, there was a span of 12 bases. CDR3 size: 14 residues. The CDR3 DNA follows: TGCAGTGCTAGTCGAGAGCCCTTCCAAGAGACCCAGTACTTC. It yields the protein CSASREPFQETQYF.

This clonotype was found a few times. This chain joins TRBV6-6 and TRBJ2-7; D gene ambiguous. Germline V CDR1 and CDR2: MNHNY, SVGAGI (reference sequence). The CDR3 covers 13 residues. V lost 6 bases, J lost 4 bases, and 13 bases lay in between. The CDR3 coding sequence is TGTGCCAGCAGCCCAAGCATCCGGTACGAGCAGTACGTC. Amino acid sequence: CASSPSIRYEQYV.

This sequence joins TRBV20-1 and TRBJ2-1; 10 bases agree with TRBD2. V was clipped by 1 base and J by 4 bases; unmatched bases: 4. CDR1 and CDR2 from the germline V gene are DFQATT and SNEGSKA (reference sequence). The CDR3 covers 15 residues. In DNA, the CDR3 is TGCAGTGCTAGAGGAGTACTAGCGGGGTACAATGAGCAGTTCTTC. Translated, it gives CSARGVLAGYNEQFF.

The rearrangement links TRBV11-3 to TRBJ2-1; 7 positions match TRBD2. The CDR3 has 17 residues. The junction had 14 bases not matched to a gene; V was cut back by 5 bases and J by 4 bases. The germline V gene has CDR1 SGHNT and CDR2 YENEEA. DNA of the CDR3: TGTGCCAGCAGCGATAGTTACGGCGGGAGAAGATACAATGAGCAGTTCTTC. It codes for CASSDSYGGRRYNEQFF.

This sequence joins TRBV5-1 and TRBJ2-3, with D possibly being TRBD2 (6 bases). V was clipped by 5 bases and J by 3 bases, with 13 bases between them. The germline gives CDR1 SGHRS, CDR2 YFSETQ. CDR3 length: 14 residues. The CDR3 DNA is TGCGCCAGCAGTCCGGGAGCCAAGACAGATACGCAGTATTTT. It codes for CASSPGAKTDTQYF.

This clonotype was counted many times. The rearrangement joins TRBV12-3 or TRBV12-4 to TRBJ1-6; D may be TRBD1 (5 bases). V lost 1 base and J lost 5, with 6 bases in between. The CDR3 length is 14 residues. CDR3 coding DNA: TGTGCCAGCAGTTTAGTGACAGATAATTCACCCCTCCACTTT. Translated: CASSLVTDNSPLHF.

The chain employs TRBV2 and TRBJ2-5; maybe TRBD1 (5 bases). The CDR3 totals 14 residues. Trimming shortened V by 5 bases and J by 3 bases, and 13 bases separated the two germline ends. Germline CDR1 SNHLY, CDR2 FYNNEI. The CDR3 region has the DNA TGTGCCAGCAGTCCCGAAGGGGTAAAAGAGACCCAGTACTTC. As protein: CASSPEGVKETQYF.

This clonotype was seen a handful of times. The rearrangement joins TRBV19 to TRBJ2-1, with 7 positions matching TRBD1. V was clipped by 5 bases and J by 3 bases; unmatched bases: 4. The CDR3 runs to 14 residues. Germline-derived CDR1 and CDR2 are LNHDA and SQIVND (reference sequence). The CDR3 loop reads CASSPWDSYNEQFF. CDR3 coding DNA: TGTGCCAGTAGTCCCTGGGACAGCTACAATGAGCAGTTCTTC.

The chain combines TRBV9 with TRBJ2-7, with 9 nucleotides matching TRBD2. CDR3 size: 15 residues. CDR1 SGDLS and CDR2 YYNGEE come from the germline V gene. With 0 bases clipped from V and 4 bases from J, the junction kept 5 bases outside the gene matches. As DNA, the CDR3 is TGTGCCAGCAGCGTAGCGGGACTAGCTTCTTACGAGCAGTACTTC. Amino acids: CASSVAGLASYEQYF.

This clonotype was seen many times. V and J are TRBV7-2 and TRBJ2-7; D gene unclear. V was trimmed by 7 bases and J by 0 bases, leaving 13 bases between them. Germline CDR1 is SGHTA and CDR2 is FQGNSA. The CDR3 sequence is 14 residues long. This CDR3 is CASMLWSSSYEQYF. The CDR3 DNA reads as TGTGCCAGCATGTTATGGAGTAGCTCCTACGAGCAGTACTTC.

This clonotype was recorded a few times. V and J are TRBV5-6 and TRBJ2-2; 7 nucleotides line up with TRBD1. The germline V gene encodes CDR1 SGHDT and CDR2 YYEEEE. This CDR3 comprises 17 residues. Trimming cost V 1 base and J 1 base; bases outside gene matches: 7. The CDR3, as DNA: TGTGCCAGCAGCTTGTTCCTCACAGGGGTGAACACCGGGGAGCTGTTTTTT. Translation: CASSLFLTGVNTGELFF.

The J gene is TRBJ2-7, the V gene TRBV11-2, with 8 bases matching TRBD1. V lost 1 base, J lost 4 bases, and 6 bases stayed unmatched. Germline CDR1 SGHAT, CDR2 FQNNGV. This CDR3 is 15 amino acids long. The CDR3 DNA is TGTGCCAGCAGCTTAGTAGCAGGGGGCTGGTACGAGCAGTACTTC. This sequence encodes CASSLVAGGWYEQYF.

The V gene is TRBV18, the J gene TRBJ2-1, with 9 nucleotides matching TRBD2. This CDR3 has 18 amino acids. With 3 bases clipped from V and 1 base from J, the junction kept 10 bases outside the gene matches. Germline V gene data show CDR1 as KGHSH and CDR2 as LQKENI. As DNA, the CDR3 is TGTGCCAGCTCACCGCCGGGGGTAGCGGGAGAATCCTACAATGAGCAGTTCTTC. Protein product: CASSPPGVAGESYNEQFF.

This chain joins TRBV2 and TRBJ2-1; D is possibly TRBD2 (5 bases). Germline V gene sequence: CDR1 SNHLY, CDR2 FYNNEI. The ends were cut back, 6 bases at V and 15 bases at J, with 18 bases in the middle. The CDR3 has 12 amino acids. DNA for the CDR3: TGTGCCAGCAGCCGGGGTGCCTCTTTTGCGTTCTTC. Amino acid sequence: CASSRGASFAFF.

This clonotype was picked up many times. V and J are TRBV7-9 and TRBJ2-2; TRBD2 matches at 12 bases. V lost 5 bases to trimming and J lost 7 bases; unmatched junction nucleotides: 5. The CDR3 contains 15 residues. CDR1 SEHNR and CDR2 FQNEAQ come from the germline V gene (reference sequence). CDR3 region: CASSRTSGILGELFF. CDR3 coding DNA: TGTGCCAGCAGCCGGACTAGCGGGATTCTCGGGGAGCTGTTTTTT.